The 5 T cell receptor beta chains below come from one sample, sequenced in a study of control samples from healthy donors and cancer patients. TCRdb keeps only in-frame clones here, not all; method: immunoSEQ multiplex PCR. The sample gives 170,000 or so clones, around 90% of which show up once; around 1.4% is in the top ten. Sample: blood. The source is a woman between 45 and 65 years old in good health.

This rearrangement joins TRBV28 to TRBJ1-2; D uncertain. V lost 5 bases, J lost 4 bases, and 8 bases lay in between. Germline V gene lookup returns CDR1 MDHEN and CDR2 SYDVKM. CDR3 size: 12 residues. The DNA for the CDR3 is TGTGCCAGCAGTCCCCGGGGCTATGGCTACACCTTC. It codes for CASSPRGYGYTF.

J is TRBJ2-5 and V is TRBV7-3; TRBD2 agrees at 14 bases. J lost 3 bases, V lost 5 bases, and 8 bases had no gene match. Germline CDR1 reads SGHTA; CDR2 reads FQGTGA. The CDR3 runs 17 residues. The CDR3 sequence: CASSLTSGGAGEETQYF. The CDR3 DNA reads as TGTGCCAGCAGCCTGACTAGCGGGGGGGCTGGGGAAGAGACCCAGTACTTC. The variable domain in full, completed from reference TRBV7-3 and TRBJ2-5, reads GAGVSQTPSNKVTEKGKYVELRCDPISGHTALYWYRQSLGQGPEFLIYFQGTGAADDSGLPNDRFFAVRPEGSVSTLKIQRTERGDSAVYLCASSLTSGGAGEETQYFGPGTRLLVL.

The chain carries TRBV5-4 and TRBJ2-2; a weak D match, TRBD2 (5 bases). Trimming took off 4 bases at V and 3 bases at J, with 13 bases between the two ends. CDR1 SGHNT and CDR2 YYREEE come from the germline V gene (reference sequence). The CDR3 runs to 15 residues. This chain's CDR3 is CASSPLDGDTGELFF. The CDR3 bases are TGTGCCAGCAGCCCTTTAGACGGGGACACCGGGGAGCTGTTTTTT.

This rearrangement joins TRBV28 to TRBJ1-5; D call uncertain. The CDR3 loop spans 15 amino acids. Germline-derived CDR1 and CDR2 are MDHEN and SYDVKM. Trimming stripped 5 bases from V and 6 bases from J, with 17 bases between. The CDR3, as DNA: TGTGCCAGCAGTATGTCGAAAGACTCTCGTCAGCCCCAGCATTTT. Its translation: CASSMSKDSRQPQHF.

This chain uses TRBV18 with TRBJ1-4; no reliable D call. Trimming took off 6 bases at V and 0 bases at J, with 8 bases between the two ends. Germline values: CDR1 KGHSH, CDR2 LQKENI. The CDR3 is 14 residues long. This chain's CDR3 is CASSPSSTNEKLFF. In DNA, the CDR3 is TGTGCCAGCTCGCCAAGTTCAACTAATGAAAAACTGTTTTTT.